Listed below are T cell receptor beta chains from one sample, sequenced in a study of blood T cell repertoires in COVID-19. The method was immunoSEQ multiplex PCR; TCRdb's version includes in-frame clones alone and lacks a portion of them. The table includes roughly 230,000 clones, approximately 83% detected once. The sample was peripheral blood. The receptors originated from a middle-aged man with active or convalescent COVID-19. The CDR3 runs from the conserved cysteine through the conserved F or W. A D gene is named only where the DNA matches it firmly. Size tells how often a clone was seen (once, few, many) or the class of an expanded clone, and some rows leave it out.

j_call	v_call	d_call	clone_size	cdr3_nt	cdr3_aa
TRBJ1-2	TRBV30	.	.	TGTGCCTGGAGTAGAGGACAGCATGGCTACACCTTC	CAWSRGQHGYTF
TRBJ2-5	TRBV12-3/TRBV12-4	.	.	TGTGCCAGCAGTTACGGGGTCCAAGAGACCCAGTACTTC	CASSYGVQETQYF
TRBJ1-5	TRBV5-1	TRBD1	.	TGCGCCAGCAGCCCGGGACAGCAAAATCAGCCCCAGCATTTT	CASSPGQQNQPQHF
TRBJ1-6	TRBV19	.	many	TGTGCCAGTAGTATAGGGGGCAGTAATTCACCCCTCCACTTT	CASSIGGSNSPLHF
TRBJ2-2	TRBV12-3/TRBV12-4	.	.	TGTGCCAGCAGTTCCCAAGCTTCCGGGGAGCTGTTTTTT	CASSSQASGELFF
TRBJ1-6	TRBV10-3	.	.	TGTGCCATCTCACCAATTGAGGATATTAATTCACCCCTCCACTTT	CAISPIEDINSPLHF
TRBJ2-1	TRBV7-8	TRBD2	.	TGTGCCAGCAGCGGCGGCTGGGGGGGCTCCTACAATGAGCAGTTCTTC	CASSGGWGGSYNEQFF
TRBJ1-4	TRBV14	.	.	TGTGCCAGCAGCCAAGAGGCGGGGGCGCAACGAGAAAAACTGTTTTTT	CASSQEAGAQREKLFF
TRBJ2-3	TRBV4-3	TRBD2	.	TGCGCCAGCAGCCAAGAATTTCGGGGGACTAGCGGGGTAGATACGCAGTATTTT	CASSQEFRGTSGVDTQYF
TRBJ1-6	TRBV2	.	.	TGTGCCAGCAGAGGGACATGGAATAATTCACCCCTCCACTTT	CASRGTWNNSPLHF
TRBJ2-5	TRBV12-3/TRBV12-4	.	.	TGTGCCAGCAGTTCGGGACTCAAAGAGACCCAGTACTTC	CASSSGLKETQYF
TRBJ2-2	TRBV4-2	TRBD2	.	TGTGCCAGCAGCCAAGATGGGAGGGACACCGGGGAGCTGTTTTTT	CASSQDGRDTGELFF
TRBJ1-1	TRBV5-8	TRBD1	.	TGTGCCAGCAGCTGGGGGACAGCGCCATTAGCTTTCTTT	CASSWGTAPLAFF
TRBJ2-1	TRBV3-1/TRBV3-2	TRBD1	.	TGTGCCAGCGCTCAGGGGGCCTATGAGCAGTTCTTC	CASAQGAYEQFF
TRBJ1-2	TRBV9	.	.	TGTGCCAGCAGCGCGGGGGGGTATGGCTACACCTTC	CASSAGGYGYTF
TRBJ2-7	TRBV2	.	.	TGTGCCTCTAAGGGATCAGGGGCATCCTACGAGCAGTACTTC	CASKGSGASYEQYF
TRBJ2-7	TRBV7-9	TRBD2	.	TGTGCCAGCAGCTTAAGCCCTACCGGGACTAGCGGTTCCTACGAGCAGTACTTC	CASSLSPTGTSGSYEQYF
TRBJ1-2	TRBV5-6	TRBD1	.	TGTGCCAGCAGAAAGACAGGGGAGGAATATGGCTACACCTTC	CASRKTGEEYGYTF
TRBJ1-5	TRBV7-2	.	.	TGTGCCAGCAGCTTCGGGAGGAATCAGCCCCAGCATTTT	CASSFGRNQPQHF
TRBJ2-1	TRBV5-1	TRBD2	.	TGCGCCAGCAGCTTGGACCGCCTAGCGGCTTACAATGAGCAGTTCTTC	CASSLDRLAAYNEQFF
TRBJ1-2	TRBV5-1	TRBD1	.	TGCGCCAGCAGCTTGGATGGCAGGGGGACCTATGGCTACACCTTC	CASSLDGRGTYGYTF
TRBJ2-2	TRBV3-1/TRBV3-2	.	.	TGTGCCAGCGGCCGGGGCAAGGGGACCGGGGAGCTGTTTTTT	CASGRGKGTGELFF
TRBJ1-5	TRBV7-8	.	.	TGTGCCAGCAGCTTAGATACAGTGCTTCCGGGCAATCAGCCCCAGCATTTT	CASSLDTVLPGNQPQHF
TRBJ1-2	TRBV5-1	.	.	TGCGCCAGCAGCTTGGCCCCGGCAGAGGACTATGGCTACACCTTC	CASSLAPAEDYGYTF
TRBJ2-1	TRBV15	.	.	TGTGCCACCAGCCTAAGGGGGACCTACAATGAGCAGTTCTTC	CATSLRGTYNEQFF
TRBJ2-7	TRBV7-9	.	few	TGTGCCAGCAGGCCTGACAGCTACGAGCAGTACTTC	CASRPDSYEQYF
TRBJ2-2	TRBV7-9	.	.	TGTGCCCCCAGGGTGATCACCGGGGAGCTGTTTTTT	CAPRVITGELFF
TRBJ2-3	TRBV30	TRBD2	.	TGTGCCTACACGGGGGGTAGCACAGATACGCAGTATTTT	CAYTGGSTDTQYF
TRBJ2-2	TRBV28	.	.	TGTGCCAGCATAGACACCGACACCGGGGAGCTGTTTTTT	CASIDTDTGELFF
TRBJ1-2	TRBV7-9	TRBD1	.	TGTGCCAGCAGCGCCCTCAGGGGGCGGCCTAACTATGGCTACACCTTC	CASSALRGRPNYGYTF
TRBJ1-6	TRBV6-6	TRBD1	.	TGTGCCAGCAGTTCGGGGACAGGAGGTTCACCCCTCCACTTT	CASSSGTGGSPLHF
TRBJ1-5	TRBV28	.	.	TGTGCCAGCAGTTTAAGGGCAGGGTCGGGCAATCAGCCCCAGCATTTT	CASSLRAGSGNQPQHF
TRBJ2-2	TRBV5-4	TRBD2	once	TGTGCCAGCAGCCCACCCGGGACTAAGGCGAACACCGGGGAGCTGTTTTTT	CASSPPGTKANTGELFF
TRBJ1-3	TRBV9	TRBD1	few	TGTGCCAGCAGCGTAGAGGGGACAGCTCAACACTCTGGAAACACCATATATTTT	CASSVEGTAQHSGNTIYF
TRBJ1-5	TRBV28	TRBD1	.	TGTGCCAGCAGTTTATCCGGGACAGTGTCGAATCAGCCCCAGCATTTT	CASSLSGTVSNQPQHF
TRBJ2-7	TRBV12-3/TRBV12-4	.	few	TGTGCCAGCGCACTCTCTTCCTACGAGCAGTACTTC	CASALSSYEQYF
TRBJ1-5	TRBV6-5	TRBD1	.	TGTGCCAGCAGCGCCTCCCCAGGGGGCGAACAGCCCCAGCATTTT	CASSASPGGEQPQHF
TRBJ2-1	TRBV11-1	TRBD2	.	TGTGCCAGCAGCCCTCTCGACGGGGGGGGAAACAATGAGCAGTTCTTC	CASSPLDGGGNNEQFF
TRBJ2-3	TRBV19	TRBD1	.	TGTGCCAGTAGCCCAGGGGGTCTCACAGATACGCAGTATTTT	CASSPGGLTDTQYF
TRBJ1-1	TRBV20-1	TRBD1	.	TGCAGTGCTGGACAAGGACAGGGGGCTTTCTTT	CSAGQGQGAFF
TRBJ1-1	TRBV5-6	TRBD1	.	TGTGCCAGCACGGGACAGGGGGAATGGGGGAACACTGAAGCTTTCTTT	CASTGQGEWGNTEAFF
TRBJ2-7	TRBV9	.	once	TGTGCCAGCAGCGTGGGGGGTGCGTTCTCCTACGAGCAGTACTTC	CASSVGGAFSYEQYF
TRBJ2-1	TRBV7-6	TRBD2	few	TGTGCCAGCAGCCCTAGCGGGAGTAGCGGGGGACTGAGGGATGAGCAGTTCTTC	CASSPSGSSGGLRDEQFF
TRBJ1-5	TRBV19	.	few	TGTGCCAGTACTGTATTACGGGGCAATCAGCCCCAGCATTTT	CASTVLRGNQPQHF
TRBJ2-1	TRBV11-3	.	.	TGTGCCAGCAGCTTAGACAGGGCACAGCACAATGAGCAGTTCTTC	CASSLDRAQHNEQFF
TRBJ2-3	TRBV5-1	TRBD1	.	TGCGCCAGCAGCTCCCCCAGGGGGCCAAACACAGATACGCAGTATTTT	CASSSPRGPNTDTQYF
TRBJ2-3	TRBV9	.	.	TGTGCCAGCAGCGCGCCCCCCGGGGGCGGGGGCAGCACAGATACGCAGTATTTT	CASSAPPGGGGSTDTQYF
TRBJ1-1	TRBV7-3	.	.	TGTGCCAGCAGCTTTTCGGGGACTGAAGCTTTCTTT	CASSFSGTEAFF
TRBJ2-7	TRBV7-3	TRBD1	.	TGTGCCAGCAGCTTGACAGGGGGCCCGTCCTACGAGCAGTACTTC	CASSLTGGPSYEQYF
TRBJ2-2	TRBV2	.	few	TGTGCCAGCCATGGCGGGGCAACGGGCACCGGGGAGCTGTTTTTT	CASHGGATGTGELFF
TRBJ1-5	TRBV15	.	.	TGTGCCACCAGCACCCCTTCGGATCAGCCCCAGCATTTT	CATSTPSDQPQHF
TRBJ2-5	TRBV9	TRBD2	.	TGTGCCAGCAGCGTTGGGACTAGCGGGGCCCGGGGGGGGGCCCAGTACTTC	CASSVGTSGARGGAQYF
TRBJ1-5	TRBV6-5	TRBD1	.	TGTGCCACCGATTATGGACAGGGTAGCAATCAGCCCCAGCATTTT	CATDYGQGSNQPQHF
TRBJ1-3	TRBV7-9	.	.	TGTGCCAGCAGCTTACTAGGGGCCATTGGCAACACCATATATTTT	CASSLLGAIGNTIYF
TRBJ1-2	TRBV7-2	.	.	TGTGCCAGCAGCTTAGGACTACAGGGTTGGGGGTTAGACACCTTC	CASSLGLQGWGLDTF